This T cell receptor (beta chain) was sequenced for a study of shared T cell receptors in the human thymus. The assay was immunoSEQ multiplex PCR, and TCRdb's table has in-frame clones only and misses some. The sample contains hundreds of thousands of clones, 78% of which appear only once. The CDR3 consists of 15 residues. The V and J ends lost 6 bases and 2 bases respectively, with 14 bases between them. The germline gives CDR1 SNHLY, CDR2 FYNNEI. The sample was also linked to a second study, of human thymus T cells. That paper adds: There appeared to be biased usage of V and J genes in thymic and blood repertoires.

The V gene is TRBV2, the J gene TRBJ1-5; D possibly corresponds to TRBD1 (6 bases). The TCR was taken from a boy in the first two years of life with a congenital heart defect. Sequencing used thymocytes. The CDR3 bases are TGTGCCAGCAGGAGGGGGATTGAAGGCAATCAGCCCCAGCATTTT. It is translated as CASRRGIEGNQPQHF.